Listed below are T cell receptor beta chains from one sample, sequenced in a study of T cells after yellow fever vaccination. Via MiXCR, TCRdb re-called the 5' RACE reads, giving one row per CDR3 protein. The profile covers some 340,000 distinct CDR3 sequences, with roughly 4.3% appearing a single time and around 24% taken by the ten largest. Sequencing used PBMCs, obtained 5 days after the yellow fever booster vaccination. These receptor sequences come from a man aged 18 to 35 who received the YFV17D yellow fever vaccine. Both conserved end residues are trimmed from each CDR3. D genes are given only for firm matches.

d_gene,j_gene,v_gene,CDR3aa
-,TRBJ2-3,TRBV29-1,SARTLWSTDTQY
TRBD1,TRBJ1-4,TRBV28,ASSFPGQGGEKLF
-,TRBJ1-2,TRBV6-2/TRBV6-3,ASSKAGVRGYGYT
-,TRBJ1-2,TRBV5-1,ASSLNSGNYGYT
TRBD2,TRBJ2-1,TRBV6-2/TRBV6-3,ASSSRLAANNEQF
-,TRBJ2-3,TRBV7-3,ASSLGANSGTDTQY
TRBD1,TRBJ1-2,TRBV16,ASSPGTGAVGYT
-,TRBJ2-7,TRBV5-1,ASSLEVRWDYEQY
-,TRBJ2-5,TRBV29-1,SVEVRQETQY
-,TRBJ1-2,TRBV5-1,ASSREAPGGYT
-,TRBJ2-1,TRBV18,ASSQEAGVSYNEQF
-,TRBJ1-5,TRBV12-3/TRBV12-4,ASSLINSNQPQH
TRBD1,TRBJ1-2,TRBV5-1,ASSYAGGADGYT
TRBD1,TRBJ1-2,TRBV27,ASSSTGGAGHGYT
TRBD2,TRBJ2-1,TRBV3-1,ASSQAVGRGRYNEQF
TRBD1,TRBJ2-3,TRBV6-4,ASSTGGADTQY
-,TRBJ1-5,TRBV6-1,ASKRGTGNQPQH
-,TRBJ1-5,TRBV29-1,SVKASGSGQPQH
-,TRBJ2-7,TRBV29-1,SVAWGDHEQY
TRBD1,TRBJ2-7,TRBV6-2/TRBV6-3,ASSLRQGTKEQY
-,TRBJ1-2,TRBV6-5,ASSISGNYGYT
-,TRBJ1-3,TRBV12-3/TRBV12-4,ASSQGSTGNTIY
-,TRBJ2-5,TRBV28,ASRTGSETQY
-,TRBJ1-5,TRBV20-1,SARVGGTGQPQH
-,TRBJ2-2,TRBV7-9,ASSLSVTGELF
TRBD1,TRBJ1-1,TRBV19,ASTTGLNTEAF
TRBD2,TRBJ2-5,TRBV18,ASSPRPGGEGETQY
-,TRBJ2-2,TRBV6-2/TRBV6-3,ASSYSTGPTGELF
-,TRBJ1-5,TRBV15,ATSKPISNQPQH
TRBD2,TRBJ2-1,TRBV20-1,SARTSGGNEQF
-,TRBJ1-6,TRBV6-5,ASSYPGSPLH
-,TRBJ2-7,TRBV4-1,ASSQGRGAEQY
-,TRBJ1-1,TRBV9,ASSPTDVGLNTEAF
-,TRBJ2-3,TRBV6-2/TRBV6-3,ASSTAASYTQY
-,TRBJ1-2,TRBV14,ASSQDIGYGYT
-,TRBJ1-5,TRBV7-2,ASSLAPGRTSFSQPQL
-,TRBJ2-7,TRBV20-1,SARVDWEQY
-,TRBJ2-3,TRBV6-5,ASSSDTSDTQY
TRBD2,TRBJ2-1,TRBV5-4,ASSLVGGIAAF
-,TRBJ2-5,TRBV7-8,ASTIASLGSGALAGETQY
-,TRBJ2-3,TRBV10-3,AISDLSGTDTQY
TRBD1,TRBJ2-1,TRBV7-2,ASSLAVPGTGEDEQF
-,TRBJ2-5,TRBV5-1,ASSLGEGVDQY
-,TRBJ1-1,TRBV7-2,ASSLDWGGFTEAF
-,TRBJ1-1,TRBV5-1,ASRATNTEAF
-,TRBJ2-1,TRBV10-3,AIRGGPNNEQF
TRBD2,TRBJ2-3,TRBV29-1,SVSKAGGYTDTQY
-,TRBJ2-3,TRBV20-1,SARPLALDTQY
-,TRBJ1-6,TRBV20-1,SARAETTRNSPLH
TRBD1,TRBJ1-2,TRBV7-2,ASSLSRTGARGYT
-,TRBJ1-2,TRBV7-2,ASSFFEDKGFGYT
-,TRBJ1-1,TRBV6-5,ASSYSIRKNTEAF
-,TRBJ1-6,TRBV2,ASSPDRNNSPLH
-,TRBJ2-3,TRBV18,ASSPPGLPAASTDTQY
-,TRBJ2-4,TRBV20-1,SARDSASLNIQY
TRBD1,TRBJ2-2,TRBV19,ASRGQGMDTGELF
TRBD1,TRBJ1-1,TRBV16,ASSQIQGVGNTEAF